A single TCR beta chain is shown here with its context. What it recognizes is unknown. This specimen comes from a study of shared clonotypes between healthy human individuals. General observations from the study: In this cohort, only blood was sampled, and tissue repertoires likely differ. Rarefaction demonstrated incomplete sorted-subset sequencing despite large depth.

Per the germline V gene, CDR1 is SGHDT and CDR2 is YYEEEE. V lost 3 bases and J 6 bases, leaving 16 bases between the germline ends. CDR3 length: 14 residues. Samples underwent the assay at deep level. The DNA input per sorted-subset replicate PCR was about 180 ng, corresponding to tens of thousands of T cell genomes. Clones were sequenced by immunoSEQ multiplex PCR, and TCRdb holds only the in-frame ones, with some missing. The sample lists about 2.2 million clones, 93% occurring once. Cells designated naive CD8 were CD45RO-negative and were positively selected for CCR7, with terminally differentiated effector memory CD45RA+ cells excluded.

Sequencing was carried out using naive CD8+ T cells from PBMCs. The origin of this receptor is a man in his late teens or twenties in good health. Some clones in this sample may be carry-over from other donors' samples. The chain combines TRBV5-6 with TRBJ2-7, with unresolved D. The CDR3 sequence: CASSYWQASSEQYF. As DNA, the CDR3 is TGTGCCAGCAGCTACTGGCAGGCTAGTAGCGAGCAGTACTTC.